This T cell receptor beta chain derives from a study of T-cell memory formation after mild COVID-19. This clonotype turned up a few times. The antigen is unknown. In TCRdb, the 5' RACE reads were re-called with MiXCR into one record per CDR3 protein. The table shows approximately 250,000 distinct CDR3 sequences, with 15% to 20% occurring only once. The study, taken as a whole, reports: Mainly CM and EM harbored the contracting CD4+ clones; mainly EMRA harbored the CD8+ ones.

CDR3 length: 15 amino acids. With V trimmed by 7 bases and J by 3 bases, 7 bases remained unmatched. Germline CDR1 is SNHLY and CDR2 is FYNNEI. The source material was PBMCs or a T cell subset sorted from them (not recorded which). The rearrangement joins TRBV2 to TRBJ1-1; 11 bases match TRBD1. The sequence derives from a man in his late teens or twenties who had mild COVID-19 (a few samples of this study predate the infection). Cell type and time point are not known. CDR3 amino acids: CASKQGQGADTEAFF. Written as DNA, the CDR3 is TGTGCCAGCAAGCAAGGACAGGGGGCGGACACTGAAGCTTTCTTT.